This paragraph covers one TCR beta chain sequence. Its antigen remains unidentified. This sample stems from a study of spatial heterogeneity in lung cancer. In the study overall: Matched bulk RNA-seq yielded a T cell module score, and TCR transcript counts in tumor regions correlated strongly with that score. Whole-study findings and limits: Higher tumor mutation counts went along with higher counts of expanded intratumoral alpha and beta TCRs.

One entry per CDR3 protein results from TCRdb running MiXCR on the 5' RACE reads. The data contain roughly 4,400 distinct CDR3 sequences, over 10% of them singletons. V lost 2 bases to trimming and J lost 2 bases, with 10 bases between them. This CDR3 region has 14 residues. CDR1 and CDR2 from the germline V gene are SEHNR and FQNEAQ (reference sequence). Time point described: sample taken at primary tumor resection. The chain uses TRBV7-9 and TRBJ2-7; D may match TRBD1 or TRBD2 (5 bases each). The source is a male donor with early-stage non-small cell lung cancer. Here the sequenced sample was lung tumor tissue, taken at surgery. The CDR3: CASSLPGRTYEQYF. For the CDR3, the DNA is TGTGCCAGCAGCTTACCGGGACGGACCTACGAGCAGTACTTC.